The subject of this entry is one T cell receptor beta chain. The antigen is unknown. The source of the sample is a study of cytomegalovirus exposure and HLA in healthy donors. The CDR3 length is 16 residues. In germline, CDR1 is SGHRS, CDR2 YFSETQ. Losses at the gene ends were 4 bases for V and 5 bases for J; bases not matched to a gene: 9. General study results and limits: What was likely a sequencing artifact was a cluster of highly shared sequence variants. Rare TCR sequences dominated, though some public TCRs recurred in many donors.

Use of 60 Vbeta and 13 Jbeta primers characterized the PCR. Sequenced by immunoSEQ multiplex PCR; TCRdb stores in-frame clones only, minus some. Counted here are tens of thousands of clones, 60% to 80% occurring once; the ten biggest clones make up approximately 2.3%. The source material was PBMCs. This receptor was taken from a man aged 35 to 55 in good health and CMV-seronegative. The chain is built from TRBV5-1 and TRBJ2-5; TRBD1 agrees at 12 bases. The CDR3 reads CASSRLSGQGAETQYF. The CDR3 DNA reads as TGCGCCAGCAGCAGATTATCGGGACAGGGGGCCGAGACCCAGTACTTC.